These T cell receptor beta chains were read from a single sample in a study of cytomegalovirus exposure and HLA in healthy donors. Produced via immunoSEQ multiplex PCR; TCRdb's table is partial and in-frame only. The sample lists roughly 100,000 clones; approximately 80% were seen once. Sequencing was carried out using PBMCs. The receptor set was obtained from a young woman in good health and CMV-seropositive. The CDR3 runs from the conserved cysteine through the conserved F or W. Each record gives: V gene, CDR3 protein.

V: TRBV30; CDR3: CAWSVLGGGGTEAFF
V: TRBV19; CDR3: CASSIADSGNEQYF
V: TRBV28; CDR3: CASDPASGRKETQYF
V: TRBV30; CDR3: CAWSAGTSLYNEQFF
V: TRBV2; CDR3: CASSGPTGRGEQYF
V: TRBV28; CDR3: CASSFRAVFYSNQPQHF
V: TRBV30; CDR3: CAWSWRGGEKLFF
V: TRBV4-2; CDR3: CASSPLNPAGGPLAYEQYF
V: TRBV7-9; CDR3: CASSGGGTNTGELFF
V: TRBV19; CDR3: CASSLQGTGELFF
V: TRBV30; CDR3: CAWSAAPGPYEQYF
V: TRBV9; CDR3: CASSTTSGGGYTF
V: TRBV6-1; CDR3: CATGGTGGTQETQYF
V: TRBV6-6; CDR3: CASSGWDRRYEQYF
V: TRBV18; CDR3: CASSLNRATNEKLFF
V: TRBV30; CDR3: CAWSAGQGVQPQHF
V: TRBV5-5; CDR3: CASSNSHQPQHF
V: TRBV5-1; CDR3: CASSRDTGFEAFF
V: TRBV28; CDR3: CASSPGLSQTYEQYF
V: TRBV15; CDR3: CATSSYETSGAYEQYF
V: TRBV5-4; CDR3: CASSLAGGDETQYF
V: TRBV7-2; CDR3: CASSLAAGQYEQYF
V: TRBV18; CDR3: CASSPLGEDEQYF
V: TRBV5-8; CDR3: CAGVGSGIDEQYF
V: TRBV10-3; CDR3: CAIRATGGTEAFF
V: TRBV23-1; CDR3: CASSHFHGNRVTEAFF
V: TRBV5-4; CDR3: CASSPRDYQSEFF
V: TRBV5-1; CDR3: CASSLGTSVTGELFF
V: TRBV29-1; CDR3: CSVTRDRGIRSSYNEQFF
V: TRBV7-3; CDR3: CASSFRSGNTDTQYF
V: TRBV10-1; CDR3: CASSESGRLPQYF
V: TRBV15; CDR3: CATSREAGQPQHF
V: TRBV27; CDR3: CASSKDSLYGYTF
V: TRBV10-3; CDR3: CAISESSNQETQYF
V: TRBV6-1; CDR3: CASSEWGTGHGETQYF
V: TRBV9; CDR3: CASRPNHPYNEQFF